The 12 T cell receptor beta chains below come from one sample, sequenced in a study of OX40 agonist ivuxolimab in advanced cancers. The repertoire was sequenced with immunoSEQ multiplex PCR; TCRdb's copy has only in-frame clones and lacks some. The profile shows 60,000 to 75,000 clones, approximately 86% of them singletons. Sequenced here: CD4+ or CD8+ T cells sorted from blood, sampled in a trial of the OX40 agonist ivuxolimab. The source is an adult with an advanced solid tumor such as melanoma, head and neck, liver or kidney cancer.

The gene calls are TRBV7-2 and TRBJ2-6; TRBD2 matches at 8 bases. The V segment lost 6 bases and the J segment 3 bases; nucleotides outside the gene matches: 16. CDR1 is SGHTA, CDR2 FQGNSA, per germline. CDR3 length: 19 residues. The CDR3 here is CASSSLGSGTSYGANVLTF. The CDR3 coding sequence is TGTGCCAGCAGTTCCCTGGGTAGCGGGACTTCGTATGGGGCCAACGTCCTGACTTTC. Using reference TRBV7-2 and TRBJ2-6 for the parts outside the CDR3, the full variable domain is GAGVSQSPSNKVTEKGKDVELRCDPISGHTALYWYRQSLGQGLEFLIYFQGNSAPDKSGLPSDRFSAERTGGSVSTLTIQRTQQEDSAVYLCASSSLGSGTSYGANVLTFGAGSRLTVL.

This clone was picked up a small number of times. The rearrangement joins TRBV20-1 to TRBJ2-5, with a weak D call TRBD2 (5 bases). V was cut by 7 bases and J by 3 bases, with 9 bases left in between. The length of the CDR3 is 11 residues. Looked up from germline, CDR1 is DFQATT and CDR2 is SNEGSKA (reference sequence). CDR3 DNA: TGCAGTGTCAGCGGTAAAGAGACCCAGTACTTC. It encodes CSVSGKETQYF.

The genes are TRBV5-5 and TRBJ1-2; D is perhaps TRBD1 (5 bases). This CDR3 contains 15 residues. Per germline, CDR1 SGHKS and CDR2 YYEKEE (reference sequence). The germline V and J ends were trimmed by 7 bases and 3 bases, with 19 bases remaining between them. The CDR3 reads CASGVGRRVDYGYTF. The CDR3 bases are TGTGCCAGCGGAGTGGGACGTCGAGTAGACTATGGCTACACCTTC.

This clone came up a few times. The chain is built from TRBV2 and TRBJ1-6, with 9 bases matching TRBD1. CDR1 is SNHLY, CDR2 FYNNEI, per germline. V lost 0 bases, J lost 5 bases, and 2 bases stayed unmatched. CDR3 length equals 16 residues. The CDR3: CASSEAGTGNNSPLHF. The CDR3 coding sequence is TGTGCCAGCAGTGAAGCGGGGACAGGGAATAATTCACCCCTCCACTTT. Full variable domain (missing parts from reference TRBV2 and TRBJ1-6): EPEVTQTPSHQVTQMGQEVILRCVPISNHLYFYWYRQILGQKVEFLVSFYNNEISEKSEIFDDQFSVERPDGSNFTLKIRSTKLEDSAMYFCASSEAGTGNNSPLHFGNGTRLTVT.

The chain combines TRBV1 with TRBJ2-5; TRBD2 is the table's D call and was not checked against the DNA. TRBV1 is a recognized pseudogene. This CDR3 is built from 11 residues. As DNA, the CDR3 is TGCACCAGCGGGGGAGGAGAGACCCAGTACTTC. Translated: CTSGGGETQYF.

This clone was detected once. This chain joins TRBV6-6 and TRBJ1-5; D may be TRBD1 (5 bases). Looked up from germline, CDR1 is MNHNY and CDR2 is SVGAGI (reference sequence). The CDR3 extends over 15 amino acids. V was pared by 2 bases and J by 6 bases, with 14 bases between. For the CDR3, the DNA is TGTGCCAGCAGTTACGGGGGGTTCAGCCCTCAGCCCCAGCATTTT. Translation gives CASSYGGFSPQPQHF.

The CDR3 region is CASSVLAGGGMETQYF. DNA of the CDR3: TGTGCCAGCAGCGTACTAGCGGGGGGAGGAATGGAGACCCAGTACTTC. This chain uses TRBV9 with TRBJ2-5; 11 nucleotides align to TRBD2. CDR1 SGDLS and CDR2 YYNGEE come from the germline V gene. The CDR3 runs 16 residues. V gave up 1 base and J gave up 5 bases; unmatched junction bases: 7.

The chain has TRBV6-5 and TRBJ2-2; D assignment may be TRBD1 or TRBD2 (5 bases each). Trimming left V 8 bases short and J 2 bases short, with 12 bases between. In germline, CDR1 is MNHEY, CDR2 SVGAGI. The CDR3 has 14 residues. The CDR3 here is CASQHGTNTGELFF. CDR3 nucleotides: TGTGCCAGCCAGCACGGGACCAACACCGGGGAGCTGTTTTTT.

The V and J genes are TRBV5-4 and TRBJ2-7; 9 bases map to TRBD2. The CDR3 extends over 16 amino acids. Germline V gives CDR1 SGHNT, CDR2 YYREEE (reference sequence). V was pared by 3 bases and J by 3 bases, with 10 bases of the junction left unmatched. The CDR3 here is CASSSIQTSGNYEQYF. CDR3 in DNA: TGTGCCAGCAGCTCCATCCAGACTAGCGGAAACTACGAGCAGTACTTC.

The gene calls are TRBV2 and TRBJ2-7; D possibly corresponds to TRBD1 (5 bases). The CDR3 runs to 11 residues. Deletions cut 10 bases from V and 2 bases from J, with 9 bases between. Germline values: CDR1 SNHLY, CDR2 FYNNEI. In DNA, the CDR3 is TGTGCCATAAAGACAGCCTACGAGCAGTACTTC. Its translation: CAIKTAYEQYF. Drawing the rest from reference TRBV2 and TRBJ2-7, the complete variable domain is EPEVTQTPSHQVTQMGQEVILRCVPISNHLYFYWYRQILGQKVEFLVSFYNNEISEKSEIFDDQFSVERPDGSNFTLKIRSTKLEDSAMYFCAIKTAYEQYFGPGTRLTVT.

The table lists this clone with a count of one. This rearrangement joins TRBV30 to TRBJ2-3; 11 bases agree with TRBD1. Germline CDR1 and CDR2: GTSNPN and SVGIG (reference sequence). CDR3 size: 14 residues. Germline trimming cut 5 bases from V and 5 bases from J; bases unmatched to any gene: 6. The CDR3 nucleotides are TGTGCCTGGGGACAGGGGGCGTCTTTAGATACGCAGTATTTT. Its protein product is CAWGQGASLDTQYF.

This clone has a single count. The chain carries TRBV28 and TRBJ2-7; D remains ambiguous. Per germline, CDR1 MDHEN and CDR2 SYDVKM. The CDR3 spans 12 residues. Trimming removed 2 bases from V and 3 bases from J, with 5 bases in between. This chain's CDR3 is CASSLNGYEQYF. CDR3 coding DNA: TGTGCCAGCAGTTTAAATGGCTACGAGCAGTACTTC.